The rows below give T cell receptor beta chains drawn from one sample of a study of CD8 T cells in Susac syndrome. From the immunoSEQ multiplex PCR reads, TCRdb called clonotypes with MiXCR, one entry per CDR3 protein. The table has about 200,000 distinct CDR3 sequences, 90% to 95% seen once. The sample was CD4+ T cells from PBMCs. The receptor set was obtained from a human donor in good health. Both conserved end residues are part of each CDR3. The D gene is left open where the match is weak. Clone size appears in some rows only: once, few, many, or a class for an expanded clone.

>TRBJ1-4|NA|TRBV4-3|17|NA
CASSQATGIGLGEKLFF
TGCGCCAGCAGCCAAGCAACAGGGATAGGGCTCGGTGAAAAACTGTTTTTT
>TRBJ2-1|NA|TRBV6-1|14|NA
CASSALSSYNEQFF
TGTGCCAGCAGTGCGTTAAGCAGTTACAATGAGCAGTTCTTC
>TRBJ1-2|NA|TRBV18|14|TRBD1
CASSPLTGENGYTF
TGTGCCAGCTCACCACTGACAGGGGAAAATGGCTACACCTTC
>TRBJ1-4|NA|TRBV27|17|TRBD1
CASSTRKAGTGGEKLFF
TGTGCCAGCAGTACCAGGAAAGCCGGGACAGGGGGTGAAAAACTGTTTTTT
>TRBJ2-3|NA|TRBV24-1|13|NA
CATGRPSTDTQYF
TGTGCCACCGGAAGACCCAGCACAGATACGCAGTATTTT
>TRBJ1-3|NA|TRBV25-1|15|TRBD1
CASSEQGATGNTIYF
TGTGCCAGCAGTGAACAGGGGGCAACTGGAAACACCATATATTTT
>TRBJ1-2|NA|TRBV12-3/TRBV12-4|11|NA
CASSGIGGYTF
TGTGCCAGCAGTGGGATTGGGGGCTACACCTTC
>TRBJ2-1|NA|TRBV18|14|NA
CASSPRDTDSEQFF
TGTGCCAGCTCACCACGGGACACGGATAGTGAGCAGTTCTTC
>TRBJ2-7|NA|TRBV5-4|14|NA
CASSLAGKSYEQYF
TGTGCCAGCAGCTTGGCCGGGAAGTCCTACGAGCAGTACTTC
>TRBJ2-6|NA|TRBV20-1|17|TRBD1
CSAREGRGPSGANVLTF
TGCAGTGCTAGAGAGGGCAGGGGGCCGTCTGGGGCCAACGTCCTGACTTTC
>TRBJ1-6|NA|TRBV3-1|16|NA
CASSPEAAAQGSPLHF
TGTGCCAGCAGCCCGGAAGCGGCAGCCCAGGGTTCACCCCTCCACTTT
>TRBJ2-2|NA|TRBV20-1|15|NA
CSARDTSIDTGELFF
TGCAGTGCTCGCGACACCAGTATCGACACCGGGGAGCTGTTTTTT
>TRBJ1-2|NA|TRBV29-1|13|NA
CSARVYANYGYTF
TGCAGCGCGAGGGTTTATGCTAACTATGGCTACACCTTC
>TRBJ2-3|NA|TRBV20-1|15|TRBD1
CSATGTGTNTDTQYF
TGCAGTGCTACGGGGACAGGGACAAACACAGATACGCAGTATTTT
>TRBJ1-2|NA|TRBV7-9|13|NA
CASRETDTAGYTF
TGTGCCAGCAGGGAGACAGACACCGCCGGCTACACCTTC
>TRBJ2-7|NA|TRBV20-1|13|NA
CSASSEMAYEQYF
TGCAGTGCTAGTTCGGAGATGGCCTACGAGCAGTACTTC
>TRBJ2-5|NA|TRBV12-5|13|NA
CASGPRGGETQYF
TGTGCTAGTGGCCCTAGGGGGGGAGAGACCCAGTACTTC
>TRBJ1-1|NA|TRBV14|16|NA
CASSHVETGWDTEAFF
TGTGCCAGCAGCCACGTTGAAACAGGGTGGGACACTGAAGCTTTCTTT
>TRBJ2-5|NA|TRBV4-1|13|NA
CASSQDWRRAQYF
TGCGCCAGCAGCCAAGATTGGCGGCGGGCCCAGTACTTC
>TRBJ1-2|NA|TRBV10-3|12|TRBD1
CAISPGTGGYTF
TGTGCCATCAGTCCAGGGACAGGTGGCTACACCTTC
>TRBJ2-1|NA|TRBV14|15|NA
CASSRGARGVNEQFF
TGTGCCAGCAGCCGAGGGGCCAGGGGAGTCAATGAGCAGTTCTTC
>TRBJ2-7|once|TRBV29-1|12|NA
CSVGVQTYEQYF
TGCAGCGTTGGTGTACAGACCTACGAGCAGTACTTC
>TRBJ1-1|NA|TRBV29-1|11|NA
CMGGYNTEAFF
TGCATGGGGGGATACAACACTGAAGCTTTCTTT
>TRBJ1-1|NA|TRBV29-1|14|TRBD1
CSVAVQGANTEAFF
TGCAGCGTTGCTGTACAGGGGGCGAACACTGAAGCTTTCTTT
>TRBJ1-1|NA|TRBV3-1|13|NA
CASSQQIHTEAFF
TGTGCCAGCAGCCAACAGATTCACACTGAAGCTTTCTTT
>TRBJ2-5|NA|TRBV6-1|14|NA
CASSEASDQETQYF
TGTGCCAGCAGTGAAGCGTCAGATCAAGAGACCCAGTACTTC
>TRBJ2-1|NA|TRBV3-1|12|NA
CASSQLGNEQFF
TGTGCCAGCAGCCAACTAGGTAATGAGCAGTTCTTC
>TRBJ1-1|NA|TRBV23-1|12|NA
CASSQIMDEAFF
TGCGCCAGCAGTCAAATCATGGACGAAGCTTTCTTT
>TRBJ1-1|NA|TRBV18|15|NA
CASSPTGEGNTEAFF
TGTGCCAGCTCACCAACGGGGGAGGGGAACACTGAAGCTTTCTTT
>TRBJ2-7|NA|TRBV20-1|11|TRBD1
CSASPGTAPYF
TGCAGTGCTAGCCCCGGGACAGCCCCGTACTTC
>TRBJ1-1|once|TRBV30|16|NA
CAWSASIWGMNTEAFF
TGTGCCTGGAGTGCAAGTATTTGGGGGATGAACACTGAAGCTTTCTTT
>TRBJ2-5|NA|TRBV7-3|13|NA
CASSSIDGETQYF
TGTGCCAGCAGCTCGATAGACGGAGAGACCCAGTACTTC
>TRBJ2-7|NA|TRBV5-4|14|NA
CASSLEPGIYEQYF
TGTGCCAGCAGCTTGGAACCAGGGATATACGAGCAGTACTTC
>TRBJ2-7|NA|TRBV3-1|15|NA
CASSRNRVGVREQYF
TGTGCCAGCAGCCGAAACAGGGTAGGGGTAAGGGAGCAGTACTTC
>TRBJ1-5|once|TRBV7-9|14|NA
CASSPYREDQPQHF
TGTGCCAGCAGCCCCTACAGGGAAGATCAGCCCCAGCATTTT
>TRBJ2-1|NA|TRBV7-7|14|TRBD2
CASSRLAGEGEQFF
TGTGCTAGCAGCAGACTAGCGGGAGAAGGTGAGCAGTTCTTC
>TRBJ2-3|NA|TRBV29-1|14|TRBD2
CSVRLAGNTDTQYF
TGCAGCGTCCGACTAGCGGGCAACACAGATACGCAGTATTTT
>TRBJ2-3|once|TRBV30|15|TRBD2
CAWSAQRGGTDTQYF
TGTGCCTGGAGTGCCCAGCGGGGGGGCACAGATACGCAGTATTTT
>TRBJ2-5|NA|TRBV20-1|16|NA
CSARDPGASFMETQYF
TGCAGTGCTAGGGACCCCGGGGCTAGTTTTATGGAGACCCAGTACTTC
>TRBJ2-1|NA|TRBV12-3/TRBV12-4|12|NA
CASSLVGNEQFF
TGTGCCAGCAGTTTAGTAGGAAATGAGCAGTTCTTC
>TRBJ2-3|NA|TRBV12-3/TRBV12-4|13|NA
CASSSRAVNTQYF
TGTGCCAGCAGCTCTCGAGCGGTGAATACGCAGTATTTT
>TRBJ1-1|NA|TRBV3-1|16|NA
CASSQDRRAMNTEAFF
TGTGCCAGCAGCCAAGACAGAAGGGCGATGAACACTGAAGCTTTCTTT
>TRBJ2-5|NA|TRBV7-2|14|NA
CASSHDPSRETQYF
TGTGCCAGCAGCCACGACCCCTCGAGGGAGACCCAGTACTTC
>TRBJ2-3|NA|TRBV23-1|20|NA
CASSQWSSQRPPFSTDTQYF
TGCGCCAGCAGTCAATGGTCGTCGCAGAGACCTCCTTTTAGCACAGATACGCAGTATTTT
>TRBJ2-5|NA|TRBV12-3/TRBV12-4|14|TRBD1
CASSSDRVQETQYF
TGTGCCAGCAGTTCGGACAGGGTTCAAGAGACCCAGTACTTC
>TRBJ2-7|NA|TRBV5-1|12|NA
CASNWWRGEQYF
TGCGCCAGCAACTGGTGGAGGGGCGAGCAGTACTTC
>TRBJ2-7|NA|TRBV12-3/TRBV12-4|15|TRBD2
CASSLGTSGVYEQYF
TGTGCCAGCAGTCTCGGGACTAGCGGGGTCTACGAGCAGTACTTC
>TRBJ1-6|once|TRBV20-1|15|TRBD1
CSAGTGRAYNSPLHF
TGCAGTGCAGGGACAGGGAGGGCCTATAATTCACCCCTCCACTTT
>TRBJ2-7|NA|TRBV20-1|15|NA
CSAGYAKGSSYEQYF
TGCAGTGCTGGGTATGCTAAAGGAAGCTCCTACGAGCAGTACTTC
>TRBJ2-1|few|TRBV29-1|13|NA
CSVAYFMSNEQFF
TGCAGCGTTGCTTATTTTATGAGCAATGAGCAGTTCTTC
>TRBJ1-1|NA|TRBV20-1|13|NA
CSASRQLTMLAFF
TGCAGTGCTAGTCGACAGCTGACGATGTTAGCTTTCTTT
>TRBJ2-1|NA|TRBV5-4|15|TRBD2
CASSYKREGNNEQFF
TGTGCCAGCAGCTACAAGCGGGAGGGGAACAATGAGCAGTTCTTC
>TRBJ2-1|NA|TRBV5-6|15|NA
CASSFGTPLRNEQFF
TGTGCCAGCAGCTTCGGGACTCCTCTGCGCAATGAGCAGTTCTTC
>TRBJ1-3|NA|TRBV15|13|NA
CATSRVPPLTIYF
TGTGCCACCAGCAGAGTACCCCCTCTCACCATATATTTT
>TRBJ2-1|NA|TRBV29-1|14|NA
CSVVVYSSYNEQFF
TGCAGCGTTGTTGTCTATAGCTCCTACAATGAGCAGTTCTTC
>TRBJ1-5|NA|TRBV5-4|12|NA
CASSLEGQPQHF
TGTGCCAGCAGCTTGGAGGGTCAGCCCCAGCATTTT
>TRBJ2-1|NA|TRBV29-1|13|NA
CSARGRANNEQFF
TGCAGCGCAAGGGGCAGGGCCAACAATGAGCAGTTCTTC
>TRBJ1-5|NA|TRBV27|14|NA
CASSSGLSGQPQHF
TGTGCCAGCAGTTCCGGACTCTCGGGTCAGCCCCAGCATTTT
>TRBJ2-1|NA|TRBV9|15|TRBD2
CASSVGGGVYNEQFF
TGTGCCAGCAGCGTAGGCGGGGGTGTCTACAATGAGCAGTTCTTC